One TCR beta chain is described in this entry. The length of the CDR3 is 16 residues. Between the trimmed V and J ends, which lost 6 bases and 1 base, there was a span of 13 bases. Germline V gives CDR1 MNHEY, CDR2 SMNVEV (reference sequence). These data belong to a study of blood T cell repertoires in COVID-19. Here immunoSEQ multiplex PCR was the method, and the copy in TCRdb shows in-frame clones only, minus some. The sample holds some 300,000 clones, 85% to 95% seen once. Cohort assignment relied on participant-reported clinical history. This TCR was sampled from a woman aged 25 to 45 who had been exposed to COVID-19. The chain is built from TRBV27 and TRBJ1-6, with a possible D match to TRBD1 (6 bases). The material sequenced was PBMCs or T cells enriched from blood (not recorded which). The CDR3 coding sequence is TGTGCCAGCAGCACGACAGGACTTTCCTATAATTCACCCCTCCACTTT. Translated, it gives CASSTTGLSYNSPLHF.